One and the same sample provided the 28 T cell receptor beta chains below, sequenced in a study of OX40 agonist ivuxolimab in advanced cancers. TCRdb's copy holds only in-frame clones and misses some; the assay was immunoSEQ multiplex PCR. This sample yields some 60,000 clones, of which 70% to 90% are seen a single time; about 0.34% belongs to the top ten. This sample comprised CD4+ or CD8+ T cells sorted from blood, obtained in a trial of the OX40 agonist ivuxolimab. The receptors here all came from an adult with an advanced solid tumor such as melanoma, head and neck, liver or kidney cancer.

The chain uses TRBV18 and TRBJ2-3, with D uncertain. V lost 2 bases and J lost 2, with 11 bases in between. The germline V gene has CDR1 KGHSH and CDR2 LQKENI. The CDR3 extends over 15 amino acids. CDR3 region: CASSPMGLPTDTQYF. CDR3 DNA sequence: TGTGCCAGCTCACCAATGGGGTTACCCACAGATACGCAGTATTTT.

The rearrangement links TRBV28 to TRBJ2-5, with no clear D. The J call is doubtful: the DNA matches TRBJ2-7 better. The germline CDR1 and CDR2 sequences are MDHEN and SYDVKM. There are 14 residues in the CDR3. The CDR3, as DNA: TGTGCCAGCACCTCGTGGGCAAACTCCTACGAGCAGTACTTC. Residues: CASTSWANSYEQYF.

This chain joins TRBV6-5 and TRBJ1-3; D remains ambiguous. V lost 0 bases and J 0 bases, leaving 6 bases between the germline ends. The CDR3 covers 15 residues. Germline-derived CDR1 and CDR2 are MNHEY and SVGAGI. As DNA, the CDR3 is TGTGCCAGCAGTTACTCGCTGCTCTCTGGAAACACCATATATTTT. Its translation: CASSYSLLSGNTIYF.

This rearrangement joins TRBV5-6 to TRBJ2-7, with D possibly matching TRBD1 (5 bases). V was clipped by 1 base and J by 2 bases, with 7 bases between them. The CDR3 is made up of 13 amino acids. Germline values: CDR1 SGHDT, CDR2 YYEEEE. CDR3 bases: TGTGCCAGCAGCTTGAGGACACCCTACGAGCAGTACTTC. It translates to CASSLRTPYEQYF.

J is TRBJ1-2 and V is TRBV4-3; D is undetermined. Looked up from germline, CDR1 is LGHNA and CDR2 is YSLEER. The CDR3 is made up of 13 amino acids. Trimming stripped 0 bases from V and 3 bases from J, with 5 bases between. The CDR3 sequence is CASSQEVDYGYTF. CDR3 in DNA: TGCGCCAGCAGCCAAGAGGTCGACTATGGCTACACCTTC.

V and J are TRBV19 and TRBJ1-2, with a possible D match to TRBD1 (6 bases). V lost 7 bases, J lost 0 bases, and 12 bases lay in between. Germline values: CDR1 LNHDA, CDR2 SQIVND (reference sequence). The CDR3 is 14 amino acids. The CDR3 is CASTRTVSNYGYTF. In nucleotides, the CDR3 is TGTGCCAGTACCCGGACAGTTTCTAACTATGGCTACACCTTC. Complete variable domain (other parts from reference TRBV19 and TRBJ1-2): DGGITQSPKYLFRKEGQNVTLSCEQNLNHDAMYWYRQDPGQGLRLIYYSQIVNDFQKGDIAEGYSVSREKKESFPLTVTSAQKNPTAFYLCASTRTVSNYGYTFGSGTRLTVV.

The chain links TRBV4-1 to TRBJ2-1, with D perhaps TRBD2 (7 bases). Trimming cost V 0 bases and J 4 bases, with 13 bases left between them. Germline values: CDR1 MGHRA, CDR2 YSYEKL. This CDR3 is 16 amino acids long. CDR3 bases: TGCGCCAGCAGCCAAGAGGGGGGGCAGGGGTACAATGAGCAGTTCTTC. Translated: CASSQEGGQGYNEQFF.

The CDR3, as DNA: TGTGCCAGCAGCCAAGACAGGGGATATAATTCACCCCTCCACTTT. This encodes CASSQDRGYNSPLHF. This sequence joins TRBV14 and TRBJ1-6, with TRBD1 as a possible D gene (6 bases). This CDR3 is 15 amino acids long. Germline V CDR1 and CDR2: SGHDN, FVKESK. Trimming removed 0 bases from V and 4 bases from J, with 7 bases in between.

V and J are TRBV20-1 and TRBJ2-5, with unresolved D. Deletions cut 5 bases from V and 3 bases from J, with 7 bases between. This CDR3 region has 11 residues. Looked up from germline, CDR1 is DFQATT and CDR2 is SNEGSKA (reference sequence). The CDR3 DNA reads TGCAGTGCTTTAGTTAAAGAGACCCAGTACTTC. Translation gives CSALVKETQYF.

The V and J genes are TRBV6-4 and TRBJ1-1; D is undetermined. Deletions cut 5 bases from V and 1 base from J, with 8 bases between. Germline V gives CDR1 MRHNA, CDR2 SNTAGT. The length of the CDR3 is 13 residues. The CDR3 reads CASSLQENTEAFF. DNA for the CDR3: TGTGCCAGCAGTTTGCAGGAGAACACTGAAGCTTTCTTT.

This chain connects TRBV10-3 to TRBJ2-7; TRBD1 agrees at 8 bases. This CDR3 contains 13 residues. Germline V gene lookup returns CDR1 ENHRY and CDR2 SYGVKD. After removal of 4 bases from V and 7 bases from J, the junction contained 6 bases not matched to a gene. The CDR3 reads CAISVGQGREQYF. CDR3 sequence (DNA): TGTGCCATCAGTGTAGGACAGGGAAGAGAGCAGTACTTC.

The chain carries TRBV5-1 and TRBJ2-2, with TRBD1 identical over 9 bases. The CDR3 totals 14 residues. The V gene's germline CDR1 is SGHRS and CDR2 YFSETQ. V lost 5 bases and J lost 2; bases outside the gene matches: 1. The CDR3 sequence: CASRGQGNTGELFF. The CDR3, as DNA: TGCGCCAGCAGGGGACAGGGTAACACCGGGGAGCTGTTTTTT.

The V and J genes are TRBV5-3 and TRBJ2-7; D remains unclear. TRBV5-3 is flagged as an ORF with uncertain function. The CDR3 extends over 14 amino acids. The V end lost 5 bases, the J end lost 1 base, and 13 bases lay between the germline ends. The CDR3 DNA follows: TGTGCCAGAAGTCCCCCCGGGCCTTCCTACGAGCAGTACTTC. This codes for CARSPPGPSYEQYF.

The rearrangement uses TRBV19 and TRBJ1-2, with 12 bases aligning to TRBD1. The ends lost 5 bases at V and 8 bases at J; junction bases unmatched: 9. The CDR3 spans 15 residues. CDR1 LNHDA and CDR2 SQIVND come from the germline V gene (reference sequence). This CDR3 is CASSPIGTGGLGYTF. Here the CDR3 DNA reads TGTGCCAGTAGTCCGATCGGGACAGGGGGCTTGGGCTACACCTTC.

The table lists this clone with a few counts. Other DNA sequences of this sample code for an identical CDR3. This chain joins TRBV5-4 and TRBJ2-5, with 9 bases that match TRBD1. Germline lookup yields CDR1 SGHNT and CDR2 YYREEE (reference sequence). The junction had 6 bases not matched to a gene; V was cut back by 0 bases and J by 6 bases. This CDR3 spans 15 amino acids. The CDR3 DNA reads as TGTGCCAGCAGCTTGGGCACAGGGGGCTGGAAGACCCAGTACTTC. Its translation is CASSLGTGGWKTQYF.

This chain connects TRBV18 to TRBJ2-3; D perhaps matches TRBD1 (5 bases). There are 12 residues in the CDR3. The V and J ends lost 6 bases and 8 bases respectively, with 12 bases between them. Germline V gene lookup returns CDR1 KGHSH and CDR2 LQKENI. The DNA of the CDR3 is TGTGCCAGCTCGGACAACGTCGGTACGCAGTATTTT. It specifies CASSDNVGTQYF.

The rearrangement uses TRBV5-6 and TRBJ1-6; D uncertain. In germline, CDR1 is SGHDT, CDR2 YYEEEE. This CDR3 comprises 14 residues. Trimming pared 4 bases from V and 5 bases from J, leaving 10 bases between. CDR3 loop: CASSGILDNSPLHF. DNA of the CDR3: TGTGCCAGCAGCGGAATTTTAGATAATTCACCCCTCCACTTT.

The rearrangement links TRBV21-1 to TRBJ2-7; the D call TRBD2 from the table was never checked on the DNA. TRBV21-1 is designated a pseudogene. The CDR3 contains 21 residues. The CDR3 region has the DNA TGTGCCAGCAGCAAAGGAAGGCTGACTAGCGGGTTTAGGGGTCCCTGCTACGAGCAGTACTTC. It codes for CASSKGRLTSGFRGPCYEQYF.

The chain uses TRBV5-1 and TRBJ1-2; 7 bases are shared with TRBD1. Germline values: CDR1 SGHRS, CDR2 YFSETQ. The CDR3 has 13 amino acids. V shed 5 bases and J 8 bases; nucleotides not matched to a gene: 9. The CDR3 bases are TGCGCCAGCAGGCATGACAGGGTCGAAGGCTACACCTTC. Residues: CASRHDRVEGYTF.

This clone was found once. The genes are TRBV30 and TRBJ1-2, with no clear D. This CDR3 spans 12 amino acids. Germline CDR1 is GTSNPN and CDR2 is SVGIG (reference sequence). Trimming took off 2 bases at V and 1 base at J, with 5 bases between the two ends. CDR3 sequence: CAWSPINYGYTF. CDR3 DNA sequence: TGTGCCTGGAGTCCAATTAACTATGGCTACACCTTC.

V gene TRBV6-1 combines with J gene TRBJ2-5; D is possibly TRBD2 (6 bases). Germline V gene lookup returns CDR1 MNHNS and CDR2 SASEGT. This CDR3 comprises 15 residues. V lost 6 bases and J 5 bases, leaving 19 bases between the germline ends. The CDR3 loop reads CASRGWMEGRETQYF. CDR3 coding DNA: TGTGCCAGCAGGGGATGGATGGAGGGGAGGGAGACCCAGTACTTC.

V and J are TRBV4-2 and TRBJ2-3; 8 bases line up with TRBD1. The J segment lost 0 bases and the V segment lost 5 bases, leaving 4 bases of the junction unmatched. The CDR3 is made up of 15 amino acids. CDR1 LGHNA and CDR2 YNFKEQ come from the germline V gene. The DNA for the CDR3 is TGTGCCAGCAGCGGATACAGGGGGAGCACAGATACGCAGTATTTT. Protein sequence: CASSGYRGSTDTQYF.

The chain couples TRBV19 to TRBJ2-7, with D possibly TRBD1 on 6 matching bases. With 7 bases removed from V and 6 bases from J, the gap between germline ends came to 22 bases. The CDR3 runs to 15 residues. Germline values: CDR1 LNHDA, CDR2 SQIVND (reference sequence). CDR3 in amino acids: CASTDRTVPSGEQYF. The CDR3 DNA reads TGTGCCAGTACTGACAGGACAGTTCCGTCGGGCGAGCAGTACTTC.

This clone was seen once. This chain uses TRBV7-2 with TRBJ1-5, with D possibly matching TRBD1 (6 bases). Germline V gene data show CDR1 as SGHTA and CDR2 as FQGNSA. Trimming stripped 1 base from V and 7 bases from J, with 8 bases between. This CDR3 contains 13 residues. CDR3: CASSLDRVQPQHF. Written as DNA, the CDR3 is TGTGCCAGCAGCTTAGACAGGGTACAGCCCCAGCATTTT. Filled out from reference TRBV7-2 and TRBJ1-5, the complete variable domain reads GAGVSQSPSNKVTEKGKDVELRCDPISGHTALYWYRQSLGQGLEFLIYFQGNSAPDKSGLPSDRFSAERTGGSVSTLTIQRTQQEDSAVYLCASSLDRVQPQHFGDGTRLSIL.

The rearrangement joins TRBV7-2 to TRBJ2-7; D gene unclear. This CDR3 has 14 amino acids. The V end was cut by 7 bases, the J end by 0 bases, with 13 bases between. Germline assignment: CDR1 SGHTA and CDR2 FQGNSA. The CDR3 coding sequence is TGTGCCAGCACCCGAGAACTATACTCCTACGAGCAGTACTTC. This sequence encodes CASTRELYSYEQYF.

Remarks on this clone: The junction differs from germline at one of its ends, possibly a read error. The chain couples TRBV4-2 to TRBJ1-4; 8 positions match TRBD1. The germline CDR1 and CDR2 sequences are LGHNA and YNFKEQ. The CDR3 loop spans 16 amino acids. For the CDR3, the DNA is TGTGCCAGCAGCCTGACTACCACGGGCAGGGGGCCCGAGGGTGTTTTT. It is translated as CASSLTTTGRGPEGVF.

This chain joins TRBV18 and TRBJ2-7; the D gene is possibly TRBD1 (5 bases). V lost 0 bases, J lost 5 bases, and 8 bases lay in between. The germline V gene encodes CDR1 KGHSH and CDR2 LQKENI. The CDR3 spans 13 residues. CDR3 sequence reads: CASSPPDIHEQYF. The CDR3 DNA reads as TGTGCCAGCTCACCACCGGACATCCACGAGCAGTACTTC.

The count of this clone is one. As DNA, the CDR3 is TGTGCCAGCAGTTACTTAGGACAGGATGGCTACACCTTC. Amino acid sequence: CASSYLGQDGYTF. The chain uses TRBV6-5 and TRBJ1-2; 7 bases are shared with TRBD1. CDR3 length: 13 residues. Germline CDR1 is MNHEY and CDR2 is SVGAGI. Trimming removed 1 base from V and 6 bases from J; junction bases left unmatched: 2.